The 11 T cell receptor beta chains reported below all come from one sample, sequenced in a study of OX40 agonist ivuxolimab in advanced cancers. The library was built by means of the immunoSEQ multiplex PCR assay. TCRdb's version of the immuneACCESS table is confined to in-frame rearrangements and falls short of the full clone set. An unresolved V gene accounts for under half of the shortfall where checked; the remainder is of unknown origin. This sample is represented by 80,000 or so clones; roughly 87% of them were singletons. The ten largest clonotypes hold roughly 0.33% of the sample. The material was CD4+ or CD8+ T cells sorted from blood, obtained in a trial of the OX40 agonist ivuxolimab. The receptors derive from an adult with an advanced solid tumor such as melanoma, head and neck, liver or kidney cancer.

The V call is TRBV28, the J call TRBJ2-1; the match to TRBD1 covers 10 bases. The CDR3 loop spans 17 amino acids. Trimming cost V 5 bases and J 4 bases; bases outside gene matches: 11. CDR1 is MDHEN and CDR2 is SYDVKM in the germline V gene. The CDR3 spells CASSPNPGTGVYNEQFF. The CDR3 DNA follows: TGTGCCAGCAGTCCCAATCCCGGGACAGGGGTTTACAATGAGCAGTTCTTC.

V gene TRBV5-4 combines with J gene TRBJ2-3, with 11 bases aligning to TRBD2. This CDR3 region has 17 residues. The ends lost 4 bases at V and 2 bases at J; junction bases unmatched: 9. CDR1 SGHNT and CDR2 YYREEE come from the germline V gene (reference sequence). DNA for the CDR3: TGTGCCAGCAGCCCAACCTGGACTAGCGGGTCCACAGATACGCAGTATTTT. Translating gives CASSPTWTSGSTDTQYF.

The gene calls are TRBV19 and TRBJ1-2; TRBD1 matches 7 bases. Trimming cost V 6 bases and J 2 bases; bases outside gene matches: 6. The CDR3 sequence is 14 residues long. Germline CDR1 is LNHDA and CDR2 is SQIVND (reference sequence). The CDR3 DNA reads TGTGCCAGTAGCAGGGGACAGATAAACTATGGCTACACCTTC. Translation: CASSRGQINYGYTF.

This sequence joins TRBV4-1 and TRBJ2-1; D tentatively reads TRBD1 or TRBD2 (5 bases each). Looked up from germline, CDR1 is MGHRA and CDR2 is YSYEKL. The length of the CDR3 is 15 residues. V was cut by 4 bases and J by 3 bases, with 13 bases left in between. This chain's CDR3 is CASSPGRDRYNEQFF. CDR3 coding DNA: TGCGCCAGCAGCCCGGGACGGGACCGCTACAATGAGCAGTTCTTC.

The chain recombines TRBV7-2 with TRBJ2-5; D gene ambiguous. Germline V gene data show CDR1 as SGHTA and CDR2 as FQGNSA. This CDR3 is built from 12 residues. Trimming removed 5 bases from V and 2 bases from J, with 6 bases in between. For the CDR3, the DNA is TGTGCCAGCAGCCCCGGGCAAGAGACCCAGTACTTC. Its translation is CASSPGQETQYF. Full variable domain (outside the CDR3, taken from reference TRBV7-2 and TRBJ2-5): GAGVSQSPSNKVTEKGKDVELRCDPISGHTALYWYRQSLGQGLEFLIYFQGNSAPDKSGLPSDRFSAERTGGSVSTLTIQRTQQEDSAVYLCASSPGQETQYFGPGTRLLVL.

The V and J genes are TRBV4-1 and TRBJ1-2; 9 positions match TRBD1. V shed 2 bases and J 7 bases; nucleotides not matched to a gene: 5. The CDR3 has 14 residues. The germline V gene encodes CDR1 MGHRA and CDR2 YSYEKL. CDR3 residues: CASSQRDREVGYTF. As DNA, the CDR3 is TGCGCCAGCAGCCAAAGGGACAGGGAGGTTGGCTACACCTTC.

The chain has TRBV15 and TRBJ2-1; unclear D gene. CDR3 length: 11 residues. From germline, CDR1 is LNHNV and CDR2 YYDKDF (reference sequence). The ends were cut back, 5 bases at V and 4 bases at J, with 3 bases in the middle. CDR3 amino acids: CATSRYNEQFF. The CDR3 nucleotides are TGTGCCACCAGCCGGTACAATGAGCAGTTCTTC.

The chain has TRBV28 and TRBJ2-3; 11 bases are a match to TRBD2. V lost 2 bases and J lost 2; bases outside the gene matches: 9. CDR1 is MDHEN and CDR2 is SYDVKM in the germline V gene. This CDR3 is 18 amino acids long. CDR3 nucleotide sequence: TGTGCCAGCAGTTTACGGTGGGGTAGCGGGGGGGCCACAGATACGCAGTATTTT. Translating gives CASSLRWGSGGATDTQYF.

The J gene is TRBJ1-5, the V gene TRBV28; tentatively, D is TRBD1 (6 bases). This CDR3 is built from 16 residues. Germline V gives CDR1 MDHEN, CDR2 SYDVKM. V lost 5 bases to trimming and J lost 5 bases, with 19 bases between them. The CDR3 spells CASSHRVWDVHQPQHF. The CDR3 nucleotides are TGTGCCAGCAGTCACAGGGTCTGGGACGTTCATCAGCCCCAGCATTTT.

J is TRBJ2-1 and V is TRBV4-1; 7 bases map to TRBD2. The germline V gene has CDR1 MGHRA and CDR2 YSYEKL. CDR3 size: 13 residues. The V gene end was trimmed by 3 bases and the J gene end by 11 bases; junction bases not matched to a gene: 7. The CDR3 reads CASSHLGLDQQFF. The DNA of the CDR3 is TGCGCCAGCAGCCATCTAGGACTAGACCAGCAGTTCTTC.

The CDR3 sequence is CASSSLAGGSVEQFF. The DNA for the CDR3 is TGTGCCAGCAGCTCACTAGCGGGAGGGTCGGTTGAGCAGTTCTTC. J is TRBJ2-1 and V is TRBV7-8; 13 bases agree with TRBD2. The CDR3 loop spans 15 amino acids. Germline lookup yields CDR1 SGHVS and CDR2 FQNEAQ. The ends lost 4 bases at V and 9 bases at J; junction bases unmatched: 6.